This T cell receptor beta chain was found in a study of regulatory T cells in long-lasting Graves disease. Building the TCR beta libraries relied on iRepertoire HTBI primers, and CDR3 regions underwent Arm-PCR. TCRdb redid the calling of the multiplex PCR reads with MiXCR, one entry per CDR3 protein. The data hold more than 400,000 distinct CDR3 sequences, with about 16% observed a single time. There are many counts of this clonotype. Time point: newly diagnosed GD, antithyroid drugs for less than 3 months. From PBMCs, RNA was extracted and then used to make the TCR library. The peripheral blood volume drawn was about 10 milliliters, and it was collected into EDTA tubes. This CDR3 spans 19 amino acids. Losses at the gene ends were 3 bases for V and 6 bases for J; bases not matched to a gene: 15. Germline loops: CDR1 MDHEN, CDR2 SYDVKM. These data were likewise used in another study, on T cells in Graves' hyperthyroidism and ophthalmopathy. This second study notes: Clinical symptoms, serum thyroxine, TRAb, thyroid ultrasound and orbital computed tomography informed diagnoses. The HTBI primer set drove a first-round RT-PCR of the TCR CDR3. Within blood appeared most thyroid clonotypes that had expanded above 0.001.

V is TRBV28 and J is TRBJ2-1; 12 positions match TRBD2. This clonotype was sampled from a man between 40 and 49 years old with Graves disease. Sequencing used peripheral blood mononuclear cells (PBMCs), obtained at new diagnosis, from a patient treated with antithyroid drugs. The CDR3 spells CASSFWVRTSGTQSNEQFF. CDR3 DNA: TGTGCCAGCAGTTTTTGGGTTAGGACTAGCGGGACTCAGAGCAATGAGCAGTTCTTC.